The 17 T cell receptor beta chains listed next were all sequenced from one sample in a study of T cells after somatic rescue of genetic block. Profiling relied on immunoSEQ multiplex PCR, and the TCRdb table lists in-frame clones only, not all of them. Of around 100,000 clones listed, about 93% are singletons. Sequenced: peripheral blood mononuclear cells (PBMCs). The source of these receptors is a woman under 30.

J is TRBJ2-4 and V is TRBV6-6; no reliable D call. Trimming shortened V by 5 bases and J by 0 bases, and 14 bases separated the two germline ends. CDR1 is MNHNY, CDR2 SVGAGI, per germline (reference sequence). This CDR3 is built from 16 residues. The CDR3 coding sequence is TGTGCCAGCAGTCGCTTTGGGATTCTAGCCAAAAACATTCAGTACTTC. Protein sequence: CASSRFGILAKNIQYF.

The rearrangement links TRBV6-6 to TRBJ2-3, with 8 bases fitting TRBD2. The length of the CDR3 is 15 residues. Germline-derived CDR1 and CDR2 are MNHNY and SVGAGI (reference sequence). Trimming at V came to 7 bases and at J to 4 bases, leaving 10 bases not matched to a gene. CDR3 region: CASTEPGLGADTQYF. The CDR3 DNA follows: TGTGCCAGCACCGAACCGGGACTAGGCGCAGATACGCAGTATTTT.

The CDR3 region is CASSLAGGMSTEAFF. The CDR3 DNA is TGCGCCAGCAGCTTAGCGGGAGGGATGAGCACTGAAGCTTTCTTT. The rearrangement uses TRBV5-1 and TRBJ1-1; D unresolved. The CDR3 is 15 residues long. Germline assignment: CDR1 SGHRS and CDR2 YFSETQ. Trimming removed 2 bases at V and 4 bases at J, with 15 bases between.

In this sample, this clone turned up once. V and J are TRBV7-9 and TRBJ1-1; TRBD1 is a possible D gene (5 bases). Trimming removed 5 bases at V and 8 bases at J, with 18 bases between. CDR3 length: 14 amino acids. CDR1 is SEHNR, CDR2 FQNEAQ, per germline (reference sequence). The DNA for the CDR3 is TGTGCCAGCAGCCCAGGGCGAGGGCGTACGGAAGCTTTCTTT. Amino acid sequence: CASSPGRGRTEAFF. The full variable domain, with the rest looked up from reference TRBV7-9 and TRBJ1-1, is DTGVSQNPRHKITKRGQNVTFRCDPISEHNRLYWYRQTLGQGPEFLTYFQNEAQLEKSRLLSDRFSAERPKGSFSTLEIQRTEQGDSAMYLCASSPGRGRTEAFFGQGTRLTVV.

In this sample, this clone turned up a few times. V gene TRBV3-2 combines with J gene TRBJ2-7; the table's TRBD1 call for D was not verified on the DNA. TRBV3-2 is a known pseudogene. This CDR3 is built from 9 residues. The CDR3 region has the DNA TGTGCCAGCAGCCAAGAAGGGGACTTC. Its translation is CASSQEGDF.

The table lists this clone with a few counts. The chain combines TRBV30 with TRBJ1-1; the match to TRBD1 covers 7 bases. The J segment lost 5 bases and the V segment lost 2 bases, leaving 5 bases of the junction unmatched. Germline lookup yields CDR1 GTSNPN and CDR2 SVGIG (reference sequence). The CDR3 length is 13 residues. The CDR3 region has the DNA TGTGCCTGGAGTTCGAACAGGGGTACTGAAGCTTTCTTT. The encoded protein is CAWSSNRGTEAFF.

Regarding this clone: Other DNA sequences from this sample encode an identical CDR3 as well. The V and J genes are TRBV6-4 and TRBJ2-3; 9 bases align to TRBD2. There are 15 residues in the CDR3. Looked up from germline, CDR1 is MRHNA and CDR2 is SNTAGT. V was clipped by 3 bases and J by 1 base; unmatched bases: 2. In nucleotides, the CDR3 is TGTGCCAGCAGTGAAGGCGGGGGGGGCACAGATACGCAGTATTTT. Protein: CASSEGGGGTDTQYF.

The chain employs TRBV6-4 and TRBJ2-3; D possibly corresponds to TRBD2 (5 bases). The ends were cut back, 2 bases at V and 3 bases at J, with 6 bases in the middle. The CDR3 is made up of 13 amino acids. The germline CDR1 and CDR2 sequences are MRHNA and SNTAGT. The CDR3 spells CASSDRETDTQYF. For the CDR3, the DNA is TGTGCCAGCAGTGACAGGGAGACAGATACGCAGTATTTT.

J is TRBJ2-2 and V is TRBV30, with TRBD2 matching over 7 bases. Trimming took 6 bases from V and 0 from J; bases not matched to a gene: 7. CDR3 size: 15 residues. CDR1 is GTSNPN and CDR2 is SVGIG in the germline V gene (reference sequence). The CDR3 coding sequence is TGTGCCTGTATGACGGGACTAACGAACACCGGGGAGCTGTTTTTT. This translates into CACMTGLTNTGELFF.

The chain employs TRBV5-6 and TRBJ1-1; D is perhaps TRBD1 (6 bases). Germline CDR1 SGHDT, CDR2 YYEEEE. Trimming left V 4 bases short and J 4 bases short, with 14 bases between. This CDR3 region has 14 residues. The CDR3 DNA follows: TGTGCCAGCAGCCTTGCAGGGGTGGGCACTGAAGCTTTCTTT. As protein: CASSLAGVGTEAFF.

The chain links TRBV7-2 to TRBJ2-1; tentatively, D is TRBD2 (6 bases). CDR1 and CDR2 (germline): SGHTA, FQGNSA. V lost 3 bases to trimming and J lost 4 bases, with 10 bases between them. The CDR3 spans 14 residues. This CDR3 is CASSLLAVYNEQFF. The CDR3 bases are TGTGCCAGCAGCTTGTTAGCGGTTTACAATGAGCAGTTCTTC. The full variable domain, its missing parts supplied by reference TRBV7-2 and TRBJ2-1, is GAGVSQSPSNKVTEKGKDVELRCDPISGHTALYWYRQSLGQGLEFLIYFQGNSAPDKSGLPSDRFSAERTGGSVSTLTIQRTQQEDSAVYLCASSLLAVYNEQFFGPGTRLTVL.

The CDR3 sequence: CASSLVTSAGGTQYF. CDR3 DNA sequence: TGTGCCAGCAGCTTAGTTACTAGCGCGGGGGGGACCCAGTACTTC. J is TRBJ2-5 and V is TRBV7-9, with 8 bases fitting TRBD2. This CDR3 spans 15 amino acids. The germline V gene encodes CDR1 SEHNR and CDR2 FQNEAQ (reference sequence). The J segment lost 7 bases and the V segment lost 1 base, leaving 8 bases of the junction unmatched. The variable domain in full, completed from reference TRBV7-9 and TRBJ2-5, reads DTGVSQNPRHKITKRGQNVTFRCDPISEHNRLYWYRQTLGQGPEFLTYFQNEAQLEKSRLLSDRFSAERPKGSFSTLEIQRTEQGDSAMYLCASSLVTSAGGTQYFGPGTRLLVL.

This clone was counted a single time. The rearrangement links TRBV2 to TRBJ2-2; tentatively, D is TRBD2 (5 bases). The CDR3 extends over 14 amino acids. The germline CDR1 and CDR2 sequences are SNHLY and FYNNEI. Trimming removed 2 bases at V and 4 bases at J, with 8 bases between. The CDR3 DNA reads TGTGCCAGCAGTGAAAGGACTTCCACCGGGGAGCTGTTTTTT. It codes for CASSERTSTGELFF.

V gene TRBV9 combines with J gene TRBJ2-5; D possibly uses TRBD1 or TRBD2 (6 bases each). Per germline, CDR1 SGDLS and CDR2 YYNGEE. This CDR3 contains 15 residues. Trimming pared 6 bases from V and 0 bases from J, leaving 15 bases between. DNA of the CDR3: TGTGCCAGCACATCGGGGGCCTTGTACCAAGAGACCCAGTACTTC. Protein sequence: CASTSGALYQETQYF.

The V gene is TRBV7-9, the J gene TRBJ1-1; D possibly corresponds to TRBD1 (6 bases). V lost 1 base and J lost 1, with 13 bases in between. This CDR3 comprises 16 residues. CDR1 and CDR2 (germline): SEHNR, FQNEAQ (reference sequence). CDR3: CASSLVGRGPNTEAFF. The CDR3 DNA is TGTGCCAGCAGCTTAGTTGGCAGGGGTCCGAACACTGAAGCTTTCTTT.

The chain combines TRBV5-1 with TRBJ1-4, with D possibly TRBD1 on 5 matching bases. The CDR3 extends over 13 amino acids. Germline CDR1 is SGHRS and CDR2 is YFSETQ. Trimming took off 2 bases at V and 6 bases at J, with 8 bases between the two ends. CDR3 sequence: CASSFGQDEKLFF. The CDR3 nucleotides read TGCGCCAGCAGCTTCGGACAAGATGAAAAACTGTTTTTT.

This chain links TRBV4-2 with TRBJ2-7; 9 bases align to TRBD2. From germline, CDR1 is LGHNA and CDR2 YNFKEQ. V lost 5 bases and J lost 5; bases outside the gene matches: 10. The CDR3 loop spans 15 amino acids. The CDR3 bases are TGTGCCAGCAGCTATGGGCGGGGGGGCGGCGACGAGCAGTACTTC. Amino acid sequence: CASSYGRGGGDEQYF.